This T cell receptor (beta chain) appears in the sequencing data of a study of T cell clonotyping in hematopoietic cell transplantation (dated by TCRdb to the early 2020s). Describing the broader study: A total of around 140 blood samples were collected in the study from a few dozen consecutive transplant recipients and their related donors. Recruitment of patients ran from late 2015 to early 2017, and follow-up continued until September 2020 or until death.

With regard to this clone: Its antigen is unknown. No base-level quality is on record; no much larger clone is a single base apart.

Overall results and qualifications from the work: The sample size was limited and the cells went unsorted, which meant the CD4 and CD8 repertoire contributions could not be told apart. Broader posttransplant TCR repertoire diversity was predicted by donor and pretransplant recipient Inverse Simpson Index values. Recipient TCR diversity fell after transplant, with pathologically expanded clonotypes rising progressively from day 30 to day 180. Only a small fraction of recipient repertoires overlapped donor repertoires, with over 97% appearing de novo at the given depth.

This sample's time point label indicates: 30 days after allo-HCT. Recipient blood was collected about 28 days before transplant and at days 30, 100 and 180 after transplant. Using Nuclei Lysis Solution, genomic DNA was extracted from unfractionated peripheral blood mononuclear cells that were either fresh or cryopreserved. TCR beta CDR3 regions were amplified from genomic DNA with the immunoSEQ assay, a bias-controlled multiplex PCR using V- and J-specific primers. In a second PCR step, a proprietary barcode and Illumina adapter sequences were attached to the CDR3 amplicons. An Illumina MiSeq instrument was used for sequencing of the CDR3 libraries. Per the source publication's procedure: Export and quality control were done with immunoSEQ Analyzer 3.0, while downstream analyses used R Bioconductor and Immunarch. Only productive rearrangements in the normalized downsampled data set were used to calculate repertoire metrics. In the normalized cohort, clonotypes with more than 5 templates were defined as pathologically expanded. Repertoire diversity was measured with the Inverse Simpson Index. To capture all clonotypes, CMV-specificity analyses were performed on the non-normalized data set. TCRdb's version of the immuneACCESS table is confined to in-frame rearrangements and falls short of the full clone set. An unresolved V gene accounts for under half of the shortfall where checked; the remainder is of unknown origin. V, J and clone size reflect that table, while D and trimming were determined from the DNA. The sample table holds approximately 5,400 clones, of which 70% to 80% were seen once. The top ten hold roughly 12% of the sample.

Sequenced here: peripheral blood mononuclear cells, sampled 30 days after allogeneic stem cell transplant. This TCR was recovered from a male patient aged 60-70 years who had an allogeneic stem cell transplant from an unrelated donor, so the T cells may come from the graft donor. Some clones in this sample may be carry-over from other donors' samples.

The CDR3 sequence is CAWSVQADQPQHF. The DNA sequence is given as TGTGCCTGGAGTGTACAGGCGGATCAGCCCCAGCATTTT. The chain is encoded by TRBV30 joined to TRBJ1-5; D gene: possibly TRBD1, on 5 matching bases. The CDR3 contains 13 residues, cysteine and phenylalanine counted. Only CDR3 DNA is held: 39 bases, read in frame from base 1. In the germline V gene (reference sequence), CDR1 corresponds to GTSNPN and CDR2 to SVGIG. V drops 0 bases and J drops 5 bases, leaving 8 bases in between.